This T cell receptor (beta chain) comes out of a study of cytomegalovirus exposure and HLA in healthy donors. Regarding the study as a whole: Per published reports, the classifier diagnosed cytomegalovirus status with high specificity and sensitivity. Cytomegalovirus association was listed for 164 TCR beta chains.

V shed 1 base and J shed 9 bases, with 19 bases lying between them. This CDR3 is built from 14 residues. Germline values: CDR1 GTSNPN, CDR2 SVGIG (reference sequence). This clone was seen only a few times. The antigen remains undetermined. The donors were in the approximately 120-subject validation cohort; that cohort was separate from the roughly 700-subject first cohort. Assay used: immunoSEQ multiplex PCR; TCRdb lists only in-frame clones, some missing. The data show about 250,000 clones, with more than 75% seen just once and about 11% held by the top ten. J is TRBJ2-7 and V is TRBV30; no firm D call. Input material: PBMCs. This TCR was recovered from a man aged 18 to 30 in good health and CMV-seropositive. The CDR3 nucleotides read TGTGCCTGGAGTGCATTCGATTGGCAGTCCCCGCAGTACTTC. Residues: CAWSAFDWQSPQYF. The whole variable domain, remainder taken from reference TRBV30 and TRBJ2-7, is SQTIHQWPATLVQPVGSPLSLECTVEGTSNPNLYWYRQAAGRGLQLLFYSVGIGQISSEVPQNLSASRPQDRQFILSSKKLLLSDSGFYLCAWSAFDWQSPQYFGPGTRLTVT.